This T cell receptor (beta chain) originates from a study of tumor and adjacent non-tumor tissue in lung cancer. TCRbeta libraries were built with three rounds of nested PCR, modified from ARM-PCR. TCRdb analysed the multiplex PCR reads with MiXCR anew, one entry per CDR3 protein. The data show about 82,000 distinct CDR3 sequences, 77% seen once. The V gene's germline CDR1 is SGHRS and CDR2 YFSETQ. CDR3 size: 15 residues. Trimming removed 3 bases from V and 2 bases from J, with 15 bases in between. This sample's RNA came from whole unsorted tissue. V is TRBV5-1 and J is TRBJ2-7; the D gene could be TRBD1 or TRBD2 (5 bases each). Sequencing was carried out using lung tumor tissue. The sequence derives from a woman between 45 and 65 years old with non-small cell lung cancer. CDR3 sequence reads: CASSYRDGAAYEQYF. The CDR3 DNA is TGCGCCAGCAGCTACCGGGACGGAGCCGCCTACGAGCAGTACTTC.